This T cell receptor beta chain was sequenced in a study of control samples from healthy donors and cancer patients. Assay: immunoSEQ multiplex PCR; the TCRdb copy retains only in-frame clones and omits some. Counted here are approximately 150,000 clones, nearly 96% occurring once; the ten biggest clones make up approximately 1%. The V gene end was trimmed by 3 bases and the J gene end by 8 bases; junction bases not matched to a gene: 8. The CDR3 extends over 16 amino acids. Looked up from germline, CDR1 is MDHEN and CDR2 is SYDVKM. Source material: blood. The chain is built from TRBV28 and TRBJ2-2; TRBD1 aligns across 11 bases. The clonotype comes from a woman aged 30 to 39 in good health. The CDR3 here is CASSLRTGGLLGELFF. CDR3 in DNA: TGTGCCAGCAGTTTGCGGACAGGGGGCTTACTTGGGGAGCTGTTTTTT.